The subject of this entry is one T cell receptor beta chain. Its matching antigen is unknown. Libraries were prepared by immunoSEQ multiplex PCR; TCRdb keeps only in-frame clonotypes and omits some of them. The top ten clones hold 9.4% of a sample with about 19,000 clones, about 89% of them seen once. This record comes from a study of graft-versus-host responses after intestinal transplantation. About the research overall: All recipients were given anti-thymocyte globulin induction, and tacrolimus and steroids were then administered for three to four years.

Study findings and constraints: Within the allografts of patients who had graft-donor T cell macrochimerism, graft-versus-host to host-versus-graft clonal ratios were high. Early post-transplant declines in HvG were associated with peak levels of circulating GvH clones.

Germline CDR1 and CDR2: SEHNR and FQNEAQ (reference sequence). Trimming removed 2 bases from V and 7 bases from J, with 6 bases in between. This CDR3 comprises 13 residues. V and J are TRBV7-9 and TRBJ1-6; D not resolved. Sequences were derived from PBMCs, sampled 220 to 240 days after intestinal transplant. The clonotype comes from a human patient who received an intestinal transplant, so some T cells may come from the graft donor. CDR3 sequence reads: CASSLLQNSPLHF. The CDR3 DNA reads TGTGCCAGCAGCTTATTGCAGAATTCACCCCTCCACTTT.